The T cell receptor (beta chain) under discussion was sequenced for a study of long-term antiretroviral therapy in people with HIV (dated by TCRdb to between 2020 and 2023). Concerning the study at large: The earliest samples were collected roughly a decade before the 2015 WHO recommendation for immediate ART, at a time when ART was usually postponed until CD4 counts fell. A total of roughly 200 cryopreserved PBMC samples came from 25 to 35 adults with confirmed HIV infection and were collected serially over a mean of roughly 6 years (range 1-12). Of the approximately 32 participants with HIV, approximately twelve were female. Whether ART initiation and durable HIV suppression were associated with changes in peripheral blood TRB repertoire composition and diversity was tested in a retrospective serial study. No cross-contamination during QIAcube processing was seen in test extractions of a monoclonal T-cell line run alongside a few dozen polyclonal samples. What the study reported, not specific to this receptor: Because pre-ART samples had limited cell numbers, unsorted PBMC were profiled rather than sorted CD4+ and CD8+ T cells. Expanded TRB clones identified before ART initiation dominated the repertoire at all time points, although this dominance fluctuated and declined in many PLHIV after ART. Inferences about post-ART repertoire changes were limited because no data were available on ART adherence, viral resistance or therapy changes. Starting ART was linked to a significant rise in TRB diversity, yet even after long-term ART the diversity remained significantly lower than in transplant donor controls. HIV repertoires had narrower CDR3 length ranges than controls, and the network structure suggested an antigen-experienced repertoire that shifted only slightly toward naive after ART. Because PBMC availability was limited, only the TCR beta chain was sequenced, with no alpha chain pairing. Samples dated from 2004 to 2017, and the ART regimens used may be less effective than current ones.

This clone is considered medium-sized (0.01 to 0.1%). The antigen it recognizes is unknown. Base qualities were left out, and no much larger clone turns up one base away. The immunoSEQ hsTCRB v3.0 assay was used at survey level resolution for TRB variable region sequencing. A depth of roughly 40,000-55,000 T-cell genomes per sample was targeted for TRB sequencing. Pooled TRB libraries were sequenced on an Illumina MiSeq with a v3 150-cycle kit. The original methods were these. Analysis of repertoires was carried out in R inside a reproducible Nextflow workflow spanning QC, data transformation and analysis. LymphoSeq2, an R package for exploring AIRR-Seq data, was used to implement the custom analyses. A handful of samples that yielded fewer than 5000 total TRB sequences were excluded, so that about 200 HIV repertoires were analyzed. Among the approximately 180 retained HIV repertoires, 55 to 65 were collected before ART initiation and approximately 130 were collected after ART initiation. Repertoires were downsampled to 5000 TRB nucleotide sequences, and summary statistics were averaged over 100 downsampling iterations. The analysis kept only TRB sequences whose CDR3 regions were at least seven amino acids long. Two measures captured diversity: a Shannon entropy-derived clonality score and the Gini coefficient. In repertoire networks, the top 5000 CDR3 amino acid sequences were linked whenever an edit distance of one separated two sequences. For TRB CDR3 amino acid sequences, GLIPH2 was used to predict antigen specificity groups and MHC restriction. CDR3 amino acid sequences were matched against VDJdb and McPAS-TCR to flag known CMV, EBV, HIV or tissue antigen associations. Pre-ART, post-ART and control groups were compared with Wilcoxon signed-rank tests and Holm-Bonferroni correction. What TCRdb holds here is the immuneACCESS table cut down to in-frame rearrangements. Part of the clones is not present; checked against another copy, under half of the missing clones reflect an unresolved V gene, and the others are unexplained. That table supplies the V and J calls and clone size; D and trimming were determined from the DNA. The sample table lists about 19,000 clones, roughly 86% of them with a count of one. 8% to 11% of the sample goes to the ten largest clones.

Inclusion was restricted to participants for whom at least one PBMC sample before ART initiation and at least two post-ART samples were available. Treatment was received in the United States of America by all participants with HIV. Before DNA extraction, cryopreserved samples of roughly 0.95-10 million PBMC were thawed and washed. At the time of the earliest PBMC sample for each participant with HIV, ages ranged from about 23 to 60 years. PBMC samples from each participant spanned 1-4 timepoints before ART initiation and 2-8 timepoints after ART initiation, with a median of 7 samples. For every participant, serial HIV viral load, CD4+ T-cell count, ART history and demographic data were obtained. A Qiagen kit on a QIAcube was used to extract genomic DNA from unsorted PBMC, with samples processed in batches of 12. V is pruned by 3 bases and J by 1 base, leaving 4 bases of the junction without a gene match. CDR1 and CDR2 (PRHDT, FYEKMQ) derive from the germline V gene (reference sequence). There are 16 amino acids in the CDR3, from cysteine to phenylalanine inclusive. The kept DNA is CDR3 alone, 48 bases in frame from the first base.

The clonotype comes from a middle-aged man with HIV. The material sequenced was unsorted PBMCs, taken 0.5 years after starting antiretroviral therapy. The rearrangement joined TRBV13 to TRBJ2-7; TRBD2 fits 12 bases in the junction. The nucleotide sequence reads TGTGCCAGCAGCTTCAGACTAGCGGGGGTTTCCTACGAGCAGTACTTC. Translated, this is CASSFRLAGVSYEQYF.